Shown below are 4 T cell receptor beta chains from a single sample sequenced in a study of early T cells in non-severe SARS-CoV-2 infection. Each CDR3 protein is one row after TCRdb ran MiXCR on the 5' RACE reads. The sample shows 55,000 to 80,000 distinct CDR3 sequences, about 10% of them seen only once. This specimen consisted of whole blood, obtained at baseline. These receptors were taken from an adult who was a healthcare worker with PCR-confirmed SARS-CoV-2 infection or an uninfected control (not recorded which).

This clonotype has ten or more counts. V is TRBV5-1 and J is TRBJ1-6; D gene unclear. The V gene lost 1 base and the J gene lost 6 bases, with 8 bases spanning the gap. Germline V CDR1 and CDR2: SGHRS, YFSETQ. CDR3 size: 14 residues. In nucleotides, the CDR3 is TGCGCCAGCAGCTTGCAGGACGGTAATTCACCCCTCCACTTT. It specifies CASSLQDGNSPLHF.

This clonotype was seen at least ten times. V usage is TRBV30 and J usage is TRBJ2-7, with 7 bases that match TRBD1. V trimming: 2 bases; J trimming: 2 bases; junction bases outside the gene matches: 6. CDR1 and CDR2 (germline): GTSNPN, SVGIG (reference sequence). The length of the CDR3 is 14 residues. The CDR3 is CAWSPTDRTYEQYF. The CDR3 bases are TGTGCCTGGAGTCCAACGGACAGGACCTACGAGCAGTACTTC.

Only a few counts were recorded for this clonotype. The rearrangement uses TRBV9 and TRBJ2-1; D perhaps matches TRBD2 (5 bases). Looked up from germline, CDR1 is SGDLS and CDR2 is YYNGEE. V was cut by 4 bases and J by 6 bases, with 8 bases left in between. CDR3 length: 12 residues. For the CDR3, the DNA is TGTGCCAGCAGCCGGGGTTTCAATGAGCAGTTCTTC. Translation: CASSRGFNEQFF.

The chain carries TRBV5-5 and TRBJ2-3, with 7 bases that match TRBD2. J gave up 1 base and V 0 bases, and 2 bases lay outside the gene matches. This CDR3 has 15 residues. Looked up from germline, CDR1 is SGHKS and CDR2 is YYEKEE (reference sequence). CDR3 bases: TGTGCCAGCAGCTTGGTGAGCGGGGGCACAGATACGCAGTATTTT. Translated: CASSLVSGGTDTQYF.